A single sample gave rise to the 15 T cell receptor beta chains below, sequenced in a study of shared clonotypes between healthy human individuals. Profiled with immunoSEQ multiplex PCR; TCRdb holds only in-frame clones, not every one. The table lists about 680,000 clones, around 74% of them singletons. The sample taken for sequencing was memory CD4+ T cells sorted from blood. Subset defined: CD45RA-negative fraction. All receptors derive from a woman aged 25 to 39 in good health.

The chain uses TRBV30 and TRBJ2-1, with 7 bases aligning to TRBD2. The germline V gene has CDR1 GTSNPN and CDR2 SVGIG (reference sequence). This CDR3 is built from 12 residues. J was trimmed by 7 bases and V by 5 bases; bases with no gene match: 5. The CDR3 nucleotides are TGTGCCTGGGGGAGGGGTGTAAATGAGCAGTTCTTC. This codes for CAWGRGVNEQFF. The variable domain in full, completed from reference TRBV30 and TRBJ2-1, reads SQTIHQWPATLVQPVGSPLSLECTVEGTSNPNLYWYRQAAGRGLQLLFYSVGIGQISSEVPQNLSASRPQDRQFILSSKKLLLSDSGFYLCAWGRGVNEQFFGPGTRLTVL.

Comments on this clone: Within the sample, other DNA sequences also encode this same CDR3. CDR3 residues: CSVGSGSEKLFF. CDR3 DNA sequence: TGCAGCGTTGGGAGTGGTTCTGAAAAACTGTTTTTT. The gene calls are TRBV29-1 and TRBJ1-4; no firm D call. From germline, CDR1 is SQVTM and CDR2 ANQGSEA. V dropped 4 bases and J dropped 7 bases, with 10 bases sitting between them. The CDR3 has 12 amino acids.

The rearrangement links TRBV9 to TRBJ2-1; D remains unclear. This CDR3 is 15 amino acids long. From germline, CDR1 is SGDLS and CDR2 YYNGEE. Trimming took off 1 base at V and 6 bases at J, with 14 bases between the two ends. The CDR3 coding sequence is TGTGCCAGCAGCGTAAAGATGCAGTCCCTCAATGAGCAGTTCTTC. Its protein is CASSVKMQSLNEQFF. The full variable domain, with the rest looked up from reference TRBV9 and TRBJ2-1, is DSGVTQTPKHLITATGQRVTLRCSPRSGDLSVYWYQQSLDQGLQFLIQYYNGEERAKGNILERFSAQQFPDLHSELNLSSLELGDSALYFCASSVKMQSLNEQFFGPGTRLTVL.

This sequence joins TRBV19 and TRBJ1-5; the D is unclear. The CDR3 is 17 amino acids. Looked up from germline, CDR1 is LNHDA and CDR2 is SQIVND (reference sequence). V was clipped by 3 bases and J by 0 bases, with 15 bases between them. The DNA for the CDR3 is TGTGCCAGTAGTATCACCTCCTCCACTTATAGCAATCAGCCCCAGCATTTT. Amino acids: CASSITSSTYSNQPQHF.

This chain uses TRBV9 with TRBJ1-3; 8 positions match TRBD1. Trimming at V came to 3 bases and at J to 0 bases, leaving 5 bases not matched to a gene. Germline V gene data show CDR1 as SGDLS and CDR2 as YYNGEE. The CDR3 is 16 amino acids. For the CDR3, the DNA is TGTGCCAGCAGCGCACAGACAGGGGTCTCTGGAAACACCATATATTTT. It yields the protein CASSAQTGVSGNTIYF.

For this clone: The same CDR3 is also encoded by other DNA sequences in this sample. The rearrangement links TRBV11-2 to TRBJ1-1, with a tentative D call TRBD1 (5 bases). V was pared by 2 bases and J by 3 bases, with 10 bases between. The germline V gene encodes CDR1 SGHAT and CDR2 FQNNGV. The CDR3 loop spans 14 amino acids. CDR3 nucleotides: TGTGCCAGCAGCTTACGGGGCAGGGACACTGAAGCTTTCTTT. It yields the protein CASSLRGRDTEAFF.

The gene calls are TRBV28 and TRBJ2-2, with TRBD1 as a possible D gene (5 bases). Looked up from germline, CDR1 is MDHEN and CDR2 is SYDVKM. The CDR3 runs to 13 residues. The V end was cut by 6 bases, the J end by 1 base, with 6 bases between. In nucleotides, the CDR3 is TGTGCCAGCAGGACAGAGAACACCGGGGAGCTGTTTTTT. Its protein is CASRTENTGELFF. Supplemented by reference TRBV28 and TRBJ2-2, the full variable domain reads DVKVTQSSRYLVKRTGEKVFLECVQDMDHENMFWYRQDPGLGLRLIYFSYDVKMKEKGDIPEGYSVSREKKERFSLILESASTNQTSMYLCASRTENTGELFFGEGSRLTVL.

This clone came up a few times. This CDR3 is CASSQEGASGYFYEQYF. As DNA, the CDR3 is TGCGCCAGCAGCCAAGAGGGGGCTAGCGGGTATTTCTACGAGCAGTACTTC. V gene TRBV4-1 combines with J gene TRBJ2-7, with 8 bases lining up with TRBD2. The CDR3 has 17 amino acids. The germline CDR1 and CDR2 sequences are MGHRA and YSYEKL. The V segment lost 0 bases and the J segment 3 bases; nucleotides outside the gene matches: 10.

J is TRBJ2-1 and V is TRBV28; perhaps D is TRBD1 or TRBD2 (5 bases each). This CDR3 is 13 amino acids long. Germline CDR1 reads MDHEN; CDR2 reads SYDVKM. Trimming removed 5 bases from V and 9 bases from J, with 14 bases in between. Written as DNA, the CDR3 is TGTGCCAGCAGTCTTCGGGCGAGGGGTGAGCAGTTCTTC. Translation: CASSLRARGEQFF. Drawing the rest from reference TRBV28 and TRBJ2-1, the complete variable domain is DVKVTQSSRYLVKRTGEKVFLECVQDMDHENMFWYRQDPGLGLRLIYFSYDVKMKEKGDIPEGYSVSREKKERFSLILESASTNQTSMYLCASSLRARGEQFFGPGTRLTVL.

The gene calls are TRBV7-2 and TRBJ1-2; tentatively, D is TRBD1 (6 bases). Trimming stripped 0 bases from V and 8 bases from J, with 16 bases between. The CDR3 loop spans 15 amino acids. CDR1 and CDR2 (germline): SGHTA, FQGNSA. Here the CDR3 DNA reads TGTGCCAGCAGCTTAGCCCGGTCGGACAGCAAGGGCTACACCTTC. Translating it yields CASSLARSDSKGYTF.

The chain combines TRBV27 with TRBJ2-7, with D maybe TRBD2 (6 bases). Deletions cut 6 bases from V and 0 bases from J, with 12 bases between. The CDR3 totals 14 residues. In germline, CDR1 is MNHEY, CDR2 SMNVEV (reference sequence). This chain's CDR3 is CASSRKRVSYEQYF. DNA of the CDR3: TGTGCCAGCAGCCGGAAGCGGGTCTCCTACGAGCAGTACTTC.

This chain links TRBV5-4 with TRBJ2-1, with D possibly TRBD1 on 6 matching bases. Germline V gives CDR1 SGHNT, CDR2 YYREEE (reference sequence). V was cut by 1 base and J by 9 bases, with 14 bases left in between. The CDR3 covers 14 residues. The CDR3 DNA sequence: TGTGCCAGCAGCTTGATGCGAGGGGGAAGTGAGCAGTTCTTC. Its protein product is CASSLMRGGSEQFF.

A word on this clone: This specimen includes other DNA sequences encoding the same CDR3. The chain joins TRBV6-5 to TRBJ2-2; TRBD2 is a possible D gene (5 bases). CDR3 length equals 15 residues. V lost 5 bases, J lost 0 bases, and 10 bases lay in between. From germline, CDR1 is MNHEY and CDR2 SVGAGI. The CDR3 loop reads CASSPRTANTGELFF. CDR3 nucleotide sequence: TGTGCCAGCAGTCCGAGGACTGCGAACACCGGGGAGCTGTTTTTT.

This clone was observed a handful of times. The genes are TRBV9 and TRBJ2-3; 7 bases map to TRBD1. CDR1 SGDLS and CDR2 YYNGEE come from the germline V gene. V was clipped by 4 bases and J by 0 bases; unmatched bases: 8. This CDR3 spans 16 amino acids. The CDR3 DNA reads TGTGCCAGCAGCACTAACGGACAGGCTAGCACAGATACGCAGTATTTT. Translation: CASSTNGQASTDTQYF.

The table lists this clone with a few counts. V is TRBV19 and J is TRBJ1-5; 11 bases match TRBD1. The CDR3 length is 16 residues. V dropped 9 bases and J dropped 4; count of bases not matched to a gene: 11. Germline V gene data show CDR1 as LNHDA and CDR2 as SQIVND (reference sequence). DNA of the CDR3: TGTGCCAGCCAACGCGGACAGGGGGCTAGTAATCAGCCCCAGCATTTT. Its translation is CASQRGQGASNQPQHF. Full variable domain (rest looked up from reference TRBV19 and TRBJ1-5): DGGITQSPKYLFRKEGQNVTLSCEQNLNHDAMYWYRQDPGQGLRLIYYSQIVNDFQKGDIAEGYSVSREKKESFPLTVTSAQKNPTAFYLCASQRGQGASNQPQHFGDGTRLSIL.